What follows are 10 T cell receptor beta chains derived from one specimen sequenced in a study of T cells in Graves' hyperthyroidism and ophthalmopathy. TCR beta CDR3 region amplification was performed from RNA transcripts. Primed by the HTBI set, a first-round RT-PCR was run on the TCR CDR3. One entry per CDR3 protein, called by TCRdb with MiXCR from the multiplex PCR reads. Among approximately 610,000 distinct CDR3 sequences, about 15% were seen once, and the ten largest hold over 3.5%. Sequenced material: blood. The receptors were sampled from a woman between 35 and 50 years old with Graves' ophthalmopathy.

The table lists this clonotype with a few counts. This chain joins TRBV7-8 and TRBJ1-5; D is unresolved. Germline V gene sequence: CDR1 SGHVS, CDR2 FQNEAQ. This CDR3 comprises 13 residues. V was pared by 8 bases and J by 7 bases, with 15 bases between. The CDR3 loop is CASGREGVQPQHF. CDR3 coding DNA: TGTGCCAGCGGACGGGAGGGTGTGCAGCCCCAGCATTTT.

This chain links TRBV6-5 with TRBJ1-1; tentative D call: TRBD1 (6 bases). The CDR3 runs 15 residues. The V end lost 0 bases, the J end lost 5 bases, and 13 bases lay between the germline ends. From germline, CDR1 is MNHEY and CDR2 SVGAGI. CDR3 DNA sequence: TGTGCCAGCAGTTACTCCCGAACAGGGTCGACTGAAGCTTTCTTT. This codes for CASSYSRTGSTEAFF.

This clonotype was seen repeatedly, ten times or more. The CDR3 DNA follows: TGTGCCAGCAGTACCGGGTCTCGTTCGTACGAGCAGTACTTC. Encoded protein: CASSTGSRSYEQYF. The chain recombines TRBV28 with TRBJ2-7; no firm D call. Per the germline V gene, CDR1 is MDHEN and CDR2 is SYDVKM. The CDR3 is 14 residues long. V gave up 5 bases and J gave up 4 bases, with 15 bases separating them.

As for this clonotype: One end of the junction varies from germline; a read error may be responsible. This CDR3 is CASSLFGTGNAGELFF. CDR3 in DNA: TGTGCCAGCAGCTTATTTGGAACAGGGAACGCCGGGGAGCTGTTTTTT. The chain links TRBV7-3 to TRBJ2-2, with a weak D call TRBD1 (6 bases). Germline assignment: CDR1 SGHTA and CDR2 FQGTGA. This CDR3 spans 16 amino acids.

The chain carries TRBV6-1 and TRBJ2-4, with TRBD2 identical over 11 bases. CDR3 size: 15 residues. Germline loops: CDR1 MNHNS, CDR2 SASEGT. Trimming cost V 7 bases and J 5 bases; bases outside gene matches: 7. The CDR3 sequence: CASTRTSGGQNIQYF. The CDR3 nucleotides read TGTGCCAGCACTCGTACTAGCGGGGGACAAAACATTCAGTACTTC.

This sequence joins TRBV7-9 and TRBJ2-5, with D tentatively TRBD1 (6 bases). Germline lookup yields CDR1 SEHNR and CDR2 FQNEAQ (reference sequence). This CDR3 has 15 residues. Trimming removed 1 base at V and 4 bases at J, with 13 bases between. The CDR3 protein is CASSLGTALSETQYF. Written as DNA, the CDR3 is TGTGCCAGCAGCTTAGGGACAGCCTTATCAGAGACCCAGTACTTC. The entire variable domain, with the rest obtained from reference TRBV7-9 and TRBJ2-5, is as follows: DTGVSQNPRHKITKRGQNVTFRCDPISEHNRLYWYRQTLGQGPEFLTYFQNEAQLEKSRLLSDRFSAERPKGSFSTLEIQRTEQGDSAMYLCASSLGTALSETQYFGPGTRLLVL.

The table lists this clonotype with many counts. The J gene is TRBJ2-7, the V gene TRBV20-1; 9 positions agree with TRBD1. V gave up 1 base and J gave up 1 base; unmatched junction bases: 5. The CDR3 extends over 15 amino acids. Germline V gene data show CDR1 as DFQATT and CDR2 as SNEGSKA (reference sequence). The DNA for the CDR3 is TGCAGTGCTAGAGTCGAGACAGGGGGTTCCTACGAGCAGTACTTC. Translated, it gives CSARVETGGSYEQYF.

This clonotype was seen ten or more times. CDR3 loop: CASSLDLQGWGETQYF. CDR3 bases: TGTGCCAGCAGCTTAGATCTACAGGGGTGGGGGGAGACCCAGTACTTC. J is TRBJ2-5 and V is TRBV11-2, with 7 positions matching TRBD1. There are 16 residues in the CDR3. Looked up from germline, CDR1 is SGHAT and CDR2 is FQNNGV. The V gene end was trimmed by 0 bases and the J gene end by 5 bases; junction bases not matched to a gene: 9. The whole variable domain, filled in from reference TRBV11-2 and TRBJ2-5, reads EAGVAQSPRYKIIEKRQSVAFWCNPISGHATLYWYQQILGQGPKLLIQFQNNGVVDDSQLPKDRFSAERLKGVDSTLKIQPAKLEDSAVYLCASSLDLQGWGETQYFGPGTRLLVL.

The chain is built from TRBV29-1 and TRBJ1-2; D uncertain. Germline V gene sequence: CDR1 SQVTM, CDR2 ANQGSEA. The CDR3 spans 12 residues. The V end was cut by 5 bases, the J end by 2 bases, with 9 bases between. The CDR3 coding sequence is TGCAGCGTTAACCAGGAGAACTATGGCTACACCTTC. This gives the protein CSVNQENYGYTF.

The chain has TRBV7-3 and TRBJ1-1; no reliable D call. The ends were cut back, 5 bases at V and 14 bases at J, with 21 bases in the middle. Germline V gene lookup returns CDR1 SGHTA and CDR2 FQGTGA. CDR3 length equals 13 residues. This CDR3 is CASSRFPPVVVFF. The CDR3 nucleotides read TGTGCCAGCAGCAGATTTCCCCCCGTCGTAGTATTCTTT.